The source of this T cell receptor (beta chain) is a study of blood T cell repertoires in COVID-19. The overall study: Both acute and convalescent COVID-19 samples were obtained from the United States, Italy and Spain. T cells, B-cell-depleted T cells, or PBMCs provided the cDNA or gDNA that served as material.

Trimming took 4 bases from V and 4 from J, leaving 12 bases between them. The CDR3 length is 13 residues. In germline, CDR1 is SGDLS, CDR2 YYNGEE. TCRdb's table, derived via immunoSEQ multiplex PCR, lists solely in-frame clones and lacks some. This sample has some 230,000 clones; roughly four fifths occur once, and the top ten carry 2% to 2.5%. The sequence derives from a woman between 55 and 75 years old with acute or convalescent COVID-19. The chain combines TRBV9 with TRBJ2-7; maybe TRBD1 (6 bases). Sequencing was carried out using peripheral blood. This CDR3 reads CASSPGQNYEQYF. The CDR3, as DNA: TGTGCCAGCAGCCCAGGACAGAATTACGAGCAGTACTTC.